The T cell receptor (beta chain) described here comes from a study of shared clonotypes between healthy human individuals. Remarks on this clone: Its target is unknown.

V lost 3 bases, J lost 8 bases, and 6 bases stayed unmatched. Germline loops: CDR1 SQVTM, CDR2 ANQGSEA. The CDR3 totals 14 residues. Study results and limitations: Non-shared clonotypes had lower generation probabilities than those shared by all four donors.

It was across several immunoSEQ plates that each subset's genomic DNA was evenly split. The DNA input per sorted-subset replicate PCR was roughly 180 ng, corresponding to roughly 31,000 T cell genomes. Repertoires were generated with immunoSEQ multiplex PCR, while TCRdb's copy carries only in-frame clones and drops some. Of about 2 million clones listed, 85% to 95% were seen once; the top ten hold 1.2%. CD45RO-negative CD8 cells positively selected for CCR7 made up the naive population, which excluded terminally differentiated effector memory CD45RA+ cells. This clonotype originated in a man between 18 and 35 years old in good health. The J gene is TRBJ2-3, the V gene TRBV29-1; 12 positions match TRBD2. Sequenced material: naive CD8+ T cells sorted from blood. The CDR3 protein is CSVDIGLAGSTQYF. DNA for the CDR3: TGCAGCGTTGATATAGGACTAGCGGGGAGTACGCAGTATTTT.